One sample yielded the 26 T cell receptor beta chains listed below, sequenced in a study of T cell changes during pregnancy in multiple sclerosis. Sequencing used immunoSEQ multiplex PCR; TCRdb keeps in-frame clones, though not all of them. The top ten hold about 3.1% of the sample, which has fewer than 110,000 clones, approximately 92% seen once. Sequencing used peripheral blood, obtained in the second trimester of pregnancy. Receptor source: a female donor with multiple sclerosis, enrolled in a pregnancy study.

The chain uses TRBV19 and TRBJ2-1, with TRBD2 matching 8 bases. This CDR3 contains 16 residues. Losses at the gene ends were 7 bases for V and 0 bases for J; bases not matched to a gene: 8. The germline gives CDR1 LNHDA, CDR2 SQIVND (reference sequence). The CDR3 nucleotides read TGTGCCAGTAAGCCGGACAGCGGGAGCTCCTACAATGAGCAGTTCTTC. Its protein is CASKPDSGSSYNEQFF.

V and J are TRBV5-1 and TRBJ2-7; D possibly corresponds to TRBD1 (6 bases). V was shortened by 1 base and J by 1 base, with 9 bases between the two germline ends. The CDR3 is made up of 14 amino acids. Germline V gene sequence: CDR1 SGHRS, CDR2 YFSETQ. The CDR3 region is CASSLNRASYEQYF. CDR3 sequence (DNA): TGCGCCAGCAGCTTGAACAGGGCGTCCTACGAGCAGTACTTC.

The chain combines TRBV9 with TRBJ1-4; TRBD1 might be the D (5 bases). Per germline, CDR1 SGDLS and CDR2 YYNGEE. The CDR3 covers 13 residues. Trimming took 3 bases from V and 10 from J, leaving 13 bases between them. CDR3 region: CASSDTGTRKLFF. The CDR3 DNA sequence: TGTGCCAGCAGCGACACCGGGACTCGAAAACTGTTTTTT. The variable domain in full, completed from reference TRBV9 and TRBJ1-4, reads DSGVTQTPKHLITATGQRVTLRCSPRSGDLSVYWYQQSLDQGLQFLIQYYNGEERAKGNILERFSAQQFPDLHSELNLSSLELGDSALYFCASSDTGTRKLFFGSGTQLSVL.

This clone was observed a single time. This sequence joins TRBV5-1 and TRBJ2-7, with 7 bases aligning to TRBD2. This CDR3 spans 13 amino acids. The V segment lost 4 bases and the J segment 6 bases; nucleotides outside the gene matches: 7. CDR1 SGHRS and CDR2 YFSETQ come from the germline V gene. CDR3 bases: TGCGCCAGCAGCCCCGCGGGAGTAGGCGAGCAGTACTTC. This codes for CASSPAGVGEQYF.

The V gene is TRBV28, the J gene TRBJ1-3, with D uncertain. The CDR3 is 11 residues long. Germline-derived CDR1 and CDR2 are MDHEN and SYDVKM. The V end was cut by 6 bases, the J end by 6 bases, with 6 bases between. This CDR3 is CASRQLNTIYF. In DNA, the CDR3 is TGTGCCAGCAGACAGTTAAACACCATATATTTT.

The rearrangement joins TRBV19 to TRBJ2-3; no clear D gene. CDR1 and CDR2 (germline): LNHDA, SQIVND (reference sequence). The CDR3 is 13 residues long. Deletions cut 6 bases from V and 2 bases from J, with 9 bases between. The CDR3 DNA reads TGTGCCAGTAGGGCAGGAATCACAGATACGCAGTATTTT. It encodes CASRAGITDTQYF.

The genes are TRBV27 and TRBJ2-1; TRBD2 matches at 9 bases. V lost 5 bases to trimming and J lost 6 bases; unmatched junction nucleotides: 11. The germline gives CDR1 MNHEY, CDR2 SMNVEV (reference sequence). The CDR3 totals 16 residues. DNA of the CDR3: TGTGCCAGCAGTCTCCCGGGCGGGAGGGCTATCAATGAGCAGTTCTTC. Protein: CASSLPGGRAINEQFF.

The genes are TRBV19 and TRBJ1-2, with TRBD1 identical over 10 bases. The CDR3 loop spans 13 amino acids. Germline CDR1 is LNHDA and CDR2 is SQIVND (reference sequence). The trim removed 5 bases at V and 5 bases at J, leaving 2 bases unmatched. This CDR3 reads CASSWTGGYGYTF. As DNA, the CDR3 is TGTGCCAGTAGTTGGACAGGGGGATATGGCTACACCTTC.

This clone appeared a few times. The V gene is TRBV16, the J gene TRBJ1-5; TRBD1 is a possible D gene (6 bases). In germline, CDR1 is KGHSY, CDR2 FQNENV. V lost 1 base and J 8 bases, leaving 12 bases between the germline ends. The CDR3 runs 14 residues. The CDR3 DNA reads TGTGCCAGCAGCCAATTAGGGGGGGCGAAGCCCCAGCATTTT. The encoded protein is CASSQLGGAKPQHF. The complete variable domain, with remaining parts taken from reference TRBV16 and TRBJ1-5, reads GEEVAQTPKHLVRGEGQKAKLYCAPIKGHSYVFWYQQVLKNEFKFLISFQNENVFDETGMPKERFSAKCLPNSPCSLEIQATKLEDSAVYFCASSQLGGAKPQHFGDGTRLSIL.

This CDR3 is CASSSRQGGIDQPQHF. Written as DNA, the CDR3 is TGTGCCAGCAGCTCAAGACAGGGGGGGATAGATCAGCCCCAGCATTTT. This rearrangement joins TRBV7-9 to TRBJ1-5, with 9 bases that match TRBD1. The CDR3 spans 16 residues. V shed 4 bases and J 5 bases; nucleotides not matched to a gene: 9. From germline, CDR1 is SEHNR and CDR2 FQNEAQ (reference sequence).

The CDR3: CASSRGGPPNYEQYF. Here the CDR3 DNA reads TGTGCCAGCAGCCGGGGGGGGCCCCCTAACTACGAGCAGTACTTC. The chain couples TRBV6-1 to TRBJ2-7; 8 bases are a match to TRBD2. CDR1 and CDR2 from the germline V gene are MNHNS and SASEGT. V shed 6 bases, J shed 3 bases, and the junction held 10 bases outside the gene matches. The CDR3 loop spans 15 amino acids.

V and J are TRBV12-2 and TRBJ2-1; the DNA was not used to check the table's D call, TRBD2. TRBV12-2 constitutes a pseudogene. The CDR3 sequence is 19 residues long. The DNA for the CDR3 is TGTGCAAGTCGCTTAGAGAGACTAGCGGGAAAGAGCTCCTACAATGAGCAGTTCTTC. Translating gives CASRLERLAGKSSYNEQFF.

V usage is TRBV7-9 and J usage is TRBJ1-5; weak D call: TRBD1 (5 bases). The germline V and J ends were trimmed by 2 bases and 8 bases, with 13 bases remaining between them. The germline V gene has CDR1 SEHNR and CDR2 FQNEAQ (reference sequence). This CDR3 comprises 14 residues. The CDR3 nucleotides are TGTGCCAGCAGCTTATCCGGGGGTCGGGAGCCCCAGCATTTT. Amino acid sequence: CASSLSGGREPQHF.

The chain links TRBV18 to TRBJ2-5, with D tentatively TRBD2 (6 bases). The CDR3 spans 14 residues. V lost 4 bases and J lost 2, with 11 bases in between. In germline, CDR1 is KGHSH, CDR2 LQKENI. CDR3 residues: CASSLGTLQETQYF. CDR3 nucleotides: TGTGCCAGCTCACTCGGGACTTTACAAGAGACCCAGTACTTC. Complete variable domain (other parts from reference TRBV18 and TRBJ2-5): NAGVMQNPRHLVRRRGQEARLRCSPMKGHSHVYWYRQLPEEGLKFMVYLQKENIIDESGMPKERFSAEFPKEGPSILRIQQVVRGDSAAYFCASSLGTLQETQYFGPGTRLLVL.

The chain employs TRBV18 and TRBJ2-7; 9 nucleotides agree with TRBD1. J was trimmed by 4 bases and V by 4 bases; bases with no gene match: 23. The CDR3 has 20 residues. Germline V gene sequence: CDR1 KGHSH, CDR2 LQKENI. The CDR3 region has the DNA TGTGCCAGCTCACGAAATCAACAGGGGGCATCCCCCTTCATTTCGTACGAGCAGTACTTC. Its translation: CASSRNQQGASPFISYEQYF. Combining the CDR3 with reference TRBV18 and TRBJ2-7 gives the whole variable domain NAGVMQNPRHLVRRRGQEARLRCSPMKGHSHVYWYRQLPEEGLKFMVYLQKENIIDESGMPKERFSAEFPKEGPSILRIQQVVRGDSAAYFCASSRNQQGASPFISYEQYFGPGTRLTVT.

The gene calls are TRBV7-9 and TRBJ1-4; 10 bases are a match to TRBD1. There are 15 residues in the CDR3. V was clipped by 1 base and J by 5 bases; unmatched bases: 1. From germline, CDR1 is SEHNR and CDR2 FQNEAQ (reference sequence). CDR3 protein: CASSLVTGGNEKLFF. CDR3 nucleotides: TGTGCCAGCAGCTTAGTGACAGGGGGCAATGAAAAACTGTTTTTT. The full variable domain, rest sourced from reference TRBV7-9 and TRBJ1-4, is DTGVSQNPRHKITKRGQNVTFRCDPISEHNRLYWYRQTLGQGPEFLTYFQNEAQLEKSRLLSDRFSAERPKGSFSTLEIQRTEQGDSAMYLCASSLVTGGNEKLFFGSGTQLSVL.

The chain is built from TRBV15 and TRBJ2-7; TRBD1 matches 8 bases. This CDR3 spans 16 amino acids. V shed 0 bases, J shed 6 bases, and the junction held 10 bases outside the gene matches. Germline lookup yields CDR1 LNHNV and CDR2 YYDKDF (reference sequence). DNA for the CDR3: TGTGCCACCAGCAGAGAGACAGGGGTCCTCTCAGCCGAGCAGTACTTC. It specifies CATSRETGVLSAEQYF.

The chain combines TRBV29-1 with TRBJ1-1, with TRBD1 as a possible D gene (6 bases). Germline CDR1 and CDR2: SQVTM and ANQGSEA. CDR3 length: 13 residues. V lost 1 base to trimming and J lost 1 base, with 7 bases between them. Here the CDR3 DNA reads TGCAGCGTTGAAGCGACAGGGAACACTGAAGCTTTCTTT. Translation gives CSVEATGNTEAFF.

This clone has only a few counts. This chain uses TRBV6-1 with TRBJ1-1; TRBD1 aligns across 9 bases. This CDR3 is built from 15 residues. V shed 6 bases, J shed 0 bases, and the junction held 5 bases outside the gene matches. Germline assignment: CDR1 MNHNS and CDR2 SASEGT. CDR3 sequence (DNA): TGTGCCAGCAGGACACGACAGGGGGTGAACACTGAAGCTTTCTTT. Amino acid sequence: CASRTRQGVNTEAFF.

The chain combines TRBV18 with TRBJ1-1; no clear D. From germline, CDR1 is KGHSH and CDR2 LQKENI. The CDR3 is 17 amino acids. Trimming took 2 bases from V and 3 from J, leaving 19 bases between them. The CDR3 is CASSPLESGGGDTEAFF. The CDR3 coding sequence is TGTGCCAGCTCACCATTAGAATCCGGAGGAGGAGACACTGAAGCTTTCTTT.

The chain couples TRBV10-3 to TRBJ2-7, with 10 nucleotides matching TRBD2. In germline, CDR1 is ENHRY, CDR2 SYGVKD. The trim removed 6 bases at V and 6 bases at J, leaving 8 bases unmatched. The CDR3 is 14 amino acids. Here the CDR3 DNA reads TGTGCCATCAGCCCCACTAGCGGGATGGCCGAGCAGTACTTC. Encoded protein: CAISPTSGMAEQYF.

This sequence joins TRBV13 and TRBJ2-5, with TRBD1 identical over 9 bases. Germline V gene data show CDR1 as PRHDT and CDR2 as FYEKMQ (reference sequence). V was clipped by 4 bases and J by 5 bases; unmatched bases: 5. The CDR3 sequence is 14 residues long. The CDR3 loop reads CASSSQGARETQYF. Written as DNA, the CDR3 is TGTGCCAGCAGCTCACAGGGGGCGAGGGAGACCCAGTACTTC.

The chain is built from TRBV6-6 and TRBJ1-6; a possible D gene is TRBD1 (6 bases). The CDR3 loop spans 14 amino acids. Germline assignment: CDR1 MNHNY and CDR2 SVGAGI (reference sequence). V gave up 7 bases and J gave up 15 bases, with 22 bases separating them. The DNA of the CDR3 is TGTGCCAGCAATTCAGGGGCCTCCTTAGGGAGCCTCCACTTT. Translating gives CASNSGASLGSLHF.

This chain joins TRBV19 and TRBJ1-5; D unresolved. V lost 5 bases and J lost 6, with 11 bases in between. The CDR3 runs 13 residues. The germline gives CDR1 LNHDA, CDR2 SQIVND (reference sequence). In DNA, the CDR3 is TGTGCCAGTAGTGGCAGTTCCGTTCAGCCCCAGCATTTT. Protein product: CASSGSSVQPQHF.

V gene TRBV6-5 combines with J gene TRBJ1-2; D remains ambiguous. This CDR3 has 12 residues. The V and J ends lost 6 bases and 4 bases respectively, with 9 bases between them. Germline V gene lookup returns CDR1 MNHEY and CDR2 SVGAGI. CDR3 coding DNA: TGTGCCAGCAGGACTACCTCCTATGGCTACACCTTC. This gives the protein CASRTTSYGYTF.

The chain has TRBV27 and TRBJ2-7; 9 bases fit TRBD1. The V gene's germline CDR1 is MNHEY and CDR2 SMNVEV (reference sequence). The CDR3 is 14 residues long. Germline trimming cut 7 bases from V and 3 bases from J; bases unmatched to any gene: 7. Written as DNA, the CDR3 is TGTGCCAGCAAGCGTCCGGGACAGGGCTACGAGCAGTACTTC. Residues: CASKRPGQGYEQYF.